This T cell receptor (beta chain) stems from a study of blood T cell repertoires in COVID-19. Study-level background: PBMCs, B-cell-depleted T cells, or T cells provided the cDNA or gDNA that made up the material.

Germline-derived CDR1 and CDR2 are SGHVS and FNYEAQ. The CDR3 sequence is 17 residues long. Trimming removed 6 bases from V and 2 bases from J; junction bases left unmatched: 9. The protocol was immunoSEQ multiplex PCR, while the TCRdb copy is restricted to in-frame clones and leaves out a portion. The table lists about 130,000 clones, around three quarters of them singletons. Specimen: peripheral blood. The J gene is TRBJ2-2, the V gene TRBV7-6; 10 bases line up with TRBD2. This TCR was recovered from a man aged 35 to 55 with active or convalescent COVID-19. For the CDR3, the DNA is TGTGCCAGCAGTTTAACCCGACTAGCGGGCAACACCGGGGAGCTGTTTTTT. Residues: CASSLTRLAGNTGELFF.